The clone carrying this T cell receptor beta chain was detected once. Its antigen is undetermined. The data were obtained in a study of T cell responses to AZD1222 COVID-19 vaccine. The germline V gene encodes CDR1 MNHNS and CDR2 SASEGT. The CDR3 spans 12 residues. V was clipped by 6 bases and J by 6 bases, with 11 bases between them. Study-wide points: Just five to seven AZD1222 recipients tested seropositive at baseline.

Profiling relied on immunoSEQ multiplex PCR, and the TCRdb table lists in-frame clones only, not all of them. The sample contains 140,000 to 150,000 clones, just over 90% of which appear only once. The receptor was derived from an adult in good health. The chain is built from TRBV6-1 and TRBJ1-1; D is perhaps TRBD1 (5 bases). The sequencing here drew on peripheral blood, taken on day 0 of MenACWY control vaccination. In nucleotides, the CDR3 is TGTGCCAGCAGAAGGGGAAGGGCTGAAGCTTTCTTT. Translating gives CASRRGRAEAFF.